This T cell receptor beta chain was sequenced during a study of T cells after yellow fever vaccination. General study findings and limits: Clones from primary vaccination mostly reappeared after the booster (around 96% CD4, approximately 86% CD8).

TCRdb re-called the 5' RACE reads through MiXCR, storing one row per CDR3 protein. The repertoire holds 250,000 to 400,000 distinct CDR3 sequences, over 4% seen once, with 20% to 25% in the top ten. Comments on this clonotype: The antigen is undetermined.

V lost 7 bases and J lost 8, with 23 bases in between. The CDR3 extends over 15 amino acids. This TCR came from a man younger than 30 who received the YFV17D yellow fever vaccine. This chain uses TRBV12-3 or TRBV12-4 with TRBJ1-2; D possibly corresponds to TRBD1 (6 bases). The material sequenced was PBMCs, taken 5 days after the yellow fever booster vaccination. CDR3 residues: CASTAGAGVLGGYTF. CDR3 sequence (DNA): TGTGCCAGCACCGCGGGGGCAGGAGTACTGGGGGGCTACACCTTC.